A selection of T cell receptor beta chains follows, all from one sample in a study of cytomegalovirus exposure and HLA in healthy donors. TCRdb keeps only in-frame clones here, not all; method: immunoSEQ multiplex PCR. The table lists under 200,000 clones, around 79% of them singletons, with 7% to 9% in the top ten. What was sequenced was PBMCs. The receptors were sampled from a male donor in good health and CMV-seropositive. Each CDR3 is given with its conserved first and last residue. Fields, in order: clone size, V gene, J gene, D gene, CDR3 DNA, CDR3 protein. The D gene is left open where the match is weak. Clone size, where shown, is once, few, many, or a class for clones that have expanded.

>NA|TRBV2|TRBJ2-7|NA
TGTGCCAGCAGTGAATTCGCGGACGAGCAGTACTTC
CASSEFADEQYF
>NA|TRBV11-2|TRBJ1-4|NA
TGTGCCAGCAGCTTCGTAGGTCCCCGACAGGCACTTCGGGAAAAACTGTTTTTT
CASSFVGPRQALREKLFF
>NA|TRBV19|TRBJ1-1|NA
TGTGCCAGTAGGAGGGCTTCGAGCACTGAAGCTTTCTTT
CASRRASSTEAFF
>few|TRBV5-6|TRBJ1-2|NA
TGTGCCAGCAGCTTGGCAGGGTTGAGCTATGGCTACACCTTC
CASSLAGLSYGYTF
>NA|TRBV19|TRBJ1-1|NA
TGTGCCAGTAGTATAGCCCCGGACAGAGAAGCTTTCTTT
CASSIAPDREAFF
>NA|TRBV7-3|TRBJ2-7|TRBD2
TGTGCCAGCAGCTTAACTAGCGGGGGGTCCATCTCCTACGAGCAGTACTTC
CASSLTSGGSISYEQYF
>once|TRBV5-1|TRBJ1-4|NA
TGCGCCAGCAGGGCAGGAGGGAATGAAAAACTGTTTTTT
CASRAGGNEKLFF
>few|TRBV6-5|TRBJ1-6|TRBD1
TGTGCCACGGAAGAGGACAGGGAAGGTTCACCCCTCCACTTT
CATEEDREGSPLHF
>few|TRBV25-1|TRBJ1-1|NA
TGTGCCAGCAGTGATCGGACAGCGAACACTGAAGCTTTCTTT
CASSDRTANTEAFF
>NA|TRBV7-2|TRBJ1-1|TRBD1
TGTGCCAGCAGCTTAGCCGGGACAGGGTATCAGGGCACTGAAGCTTTCTTT
CASSLAGTGYQGTEAFF
>NA|TRBV6-1|TRBJ2-6|NA
TGTGCCAGCAGTGTCCAAGGGGCCAACGTCCTGACTTTC
CASSVQGANVLTF
>NA|TRBV2|TRBJ1-2|TRBD1
TGTGCCAGCAGCTTTAGGACAGGCCAGGATGGCTACACCTTC
CASSFRTGQDGYTF
>NA|TRBV9|TRBJ2-3|NA
TGTGCCAGCAGCGTAGTAAGCACAGATACGCAGTATTTT
CASSVVSTDTQYF
>NA|TRBV19|TRBJ1-4|TRBD1
TGTGCCAGTACAGTGGGACAGGAGTCAACTAATGAAAAACTGTTTTTT
CASTVGQESTNEKLFF
>NA|TRBV2|TRBJ2-7|NA
TGTGCCAGCAATTGGTCGCCGGGCGAGCAGTACTTC
CASNWSPGEQYF
>NA|TRBV6-5|TRBJ2-2|TRBD1
TGTGCCAGCAGTCCTCGACAGGGGGTCACCGGGGAGCTGTTTTTT
CASSPRQGVTGELFF
>NA|TRBV9|TRBJ2-2|TRBD1
TGTGCCAGCAGCGTAGGGACAGGACCCGGGGAGCTGTTTTTT
CASSVGTGPGELFF
>NA|TRBV18|TRBJ2-6|NA
TGTGCCAGCCACCTGAGTACTGGGGCCAACGTCCTGACTTTC
CASHLSTGANVLTF
>NA|TRBV7-2|TRBJ1-2|NA
TGTGCCAGCAGCTTAGTTGGGGGGGGCAACGGGTATGGCTACACCTTC
CASSLVGGGNGYGYTF
>NA|TRBV6-1|TRBJ1-6|NA
TGTGCCAGCGCCCCTGAGGAAGGTCATTCACCCCTCCACTTT
CASAPEEGHSPLHF
>few|TRBV2|TRBJ2-1|TRBD2
TGTGCCAGCAGTTTAGCGGGGGGGCCCTCCTATGAGCAGTTCTTC
CASSLAGGPSYEQFF
>NA|TRBV7-6|TRBJ1-1|TRBD1
TGTGCCAGCAGCCCGCGGACAGGGAACACTGAAGCTTTCTTT
CASSPRTGNTEAFF
>once|TRBV18|TRBJ1-2|NA
TGTGCCAGCTCTCCTGACAGTTCTCTGGGCTACACCTTC
CASSPDSSLGYTF
>NA|TRBV7-6|TRBJ2-1|TRBD2
TGTGCCAGCAGCCCGGGGGGGCCGAGAAATGAGCAGTTCTTC
CASSPGGPRNEQFF
>NA|TRBV6-5|TRBJ2-4|NA
TGTGCCAGCAGTGCGTTCGGGATCATTCAGTACTTC
CASSAFGIIQYF
>NA|TRBV6-5|TRBJ2-1|TRBD1
TGTGCCAGCAGCCAACAGGGGGCTCCGTACAATGAGCAGTTCTTC
CASSQQGAPYNEQFF
>NA|TRBV27|TRBJ1-1|NA
TGTGCCAGCAGTTCCCCCCTGGACATGAACACTGAAGCTTTCTTT
CASSSPLDMNTEAFF
>once|TRBV2|TRBJ1-1|NA
TGTGCCAGCAGTGTCAGGGAGGTGGGGACTGAAGCTTTCTTT
CASSVREVGTEAFF
>NA|TRBV19|TRBJ1-3|TRBD1
TGTGCCAGTAGTCAACGGCAGACAGGGGCCTTGGGAAACACCATATATTTT
CASSQRQTGALGNTIYF
>NA|TRBV9|TRBJ2-7|TRBD2
TGTGCCAGCAGTTCCGGACTAGCGGGGGGCTACGAGCAGTACTTC
CASSSGLAGGYEQYF
>NA|TRBV15|TRBJ1-4|TRBD1
TGTGCCACCATCCAATTCCCGGACAGGGGCCCCTCTAATGAAAAACTGTTTTTT
CATIQFPDRGPSNEKLFF
>NA|TRBV4-1|TRBJ1-3|TRBD1
TGCGCCAGCAGCCAAGGGTCAGGGAGAGACAGGGACTGGAACACCATATATTTT
CASSQGSGRDRDWNTIYF
>once|TRBV11-2|TRBJ1-1|NA
TGTGCCACCCAGACAGGAGAGAGAGCTTTCTTT
CATQTGERAFF
>NA|TRBV19|TRBJ2-6|NA
TGTGCCAGTAGTAAAGGGGTAAGATCTGGGGCCAACGTCCTGACTTTC
CASSKGVRSGANVLTF
>NA|TRBV7-2|TRBJ2-7|NA
TGTGCCAGCAGCCGTTTTGGCACCTACGAGCAGTACTTC
CASSRFGTYEQYF
>once|TRBV5-1|TRBJ2-7|NA
TGCGCCAGCAGCCCGCTAACAGGGAACGAGCAGTACTTC
CASSPLTGNEQYF
>NA|TRBV9|TRBJ2-7|TRBD2
TGTGCCAGCAGCGCTCCCCCATTAGCGGGGGGTATGGGAGAGCAGTACTTC
CASSAPPLAGGMGEQYF
>NA|TRBV6-5|TRBJ1-5|TRBD1
TGTGCCAGCAGAGCCCCAGGGGGTCACGATCAGCCCCAGCATTTT
CASRAPGGHDQPQHF
>NA|TRBV2|TRBJ1-4|TRBD1
TGTGCCAGCAGGATACAGGGGGACGTTTGGGAAAAACTGTTTTTT
CASRIQGDVWEKLFF
>few|TRBV6-5|TRBJ2-3|TRBD1
TGTGCCAGCGTGGGGACAGGGAGCACAGATACGCAGTATTTT
CASVGTGSTDTQYF
>NA|TRBV5-6|TRBJ2-5|TRBD1
TGTGCCAGCAGCGGGACAGGGTCCCAAGAGACCCAGTACTTC
CASSGTGSQETQYF
>NA|TRBV7-9|TRBJ1-1|NA
TGTGCCTGTGGGGGGGCTGACACTGAAGCTTTCTTT
CACGGADTEAFF
>NA|TRBV7-6|TRBJ2-1|TRBD1
TGTGCCAGCAGCCTAGGAGGGACAGGGGAGCCCTACAATGAGCAGTTCTTC
CASSLGGTGEPYNEQFF
>NA|TRBV19|TRBJ2-7|TRBD2
TGTGCCAGTCGACTAGCGGGGGGCTCAGCGACGCAGTACTTC
CASRLAGGSATQYF
>NA|TRBV27|TRBJ1-2|TRBD1
TGTGCCAGCAGTTTACAGCCAGGGGGGCCCTTTGCCTATGGCTACACCTTC
CASSLQPGGPFAYGYTF
>NA|TRBV6-6|TRBJ1-5|TRBD1
TGTGCCAGCAGTTACTCGGGCAGGGACAGCCAGCCCCAGCATTTT
CASSYSGRDSQPQHF
>NA|TRBV7-9|TRBJ2-3|TRBD1
TGTGCCAGCCTACAGGGGGCTAGCACAGATACGCAGTATTTT
CASLQGASTDTQYF
>NA|TRBV5-8|TRBJ1-5|TRBD1
TGTGCCAGCAGCCCCCACCGGACAGGGATCCCCATGGCGGGTCAGCCCCAGCATTTT
CASSPHRTGIPMAGQPQHF
>NA|TRBV5-1|TRBJ1-6|TRBD1
TGCGCCAGCAGCTTGGGGGCAGGGGGGAATTCACCCCTCCACTTT
CASSLGAGGNSPLHF
>NA|TRBV5-6|TRBJ1-2|TRBD1
TGTGCCAGCAGCCGGGACAGGGGGCTGAGTGGCTACACCTTC
CASSRDRGLSGYTF
>NA|TRBV11-2|TRBJ2-1|NA
TGTGCCAGCAGCGACTCCCGCGCCGATGAGCAGTTCTTC
CASSDSRADEQFF
>NA|TRBV18|TRBJ1-2|NA
TGTGCCAGCTCACCGCAAGCCGGGTTTTCTAACTATGGCTACACCTTC
CASSPQAGFSNYGYTF
>NA|TRBV6-1|TRBJ2-1|TRBD2
TGTGCCAGCAGTGAATTTGAAGCGGGGGGTTCTTACGGGGATGAGCAGTTCTTC
CASSEFEAGGSYGDEQFF
>few|TRBV29-1|TRBJ1-5|NA
TGCAGCGGGAGCACAGGGATAAGTCAGCCCCAGCATTTT
CSGSTGISQPQHF
>NA|TRBV6-5|TRBJ1-4|TRBD1
TGTGCCAGCAGTTACGAGGGGGCCGGGGAAAAACTGTTTTTT
CASSYEGAGEKLFF